This TCR beta chain was recorded in a study of T-cell memory formation after mild COVID-19. Points from the study as a whole: Day 15 to 85 contracting clones showed balanced CD4/CD8; day 15 to 37 expanders favored CD4+. Clones that contracted clustered mainly in CM and EM if CD4+ and in EMRA if CD8+.

TCRdb recomputed calls from the 5' RACE reads with MiXCR, one row per CDR3 protein. This sample has roughly 410,000 distinct CDR3 sequences; 24% occur once, and the top ten carry roughly 9.7%. Of note for this clonotype: Its antigen is not identified.

The source of this sequence is an adult woman who had mild COVID-19 (a few samples of this study predate the infection). Cell type and time point are not known. The material sequenced was PBMCs or a T cell subset sorted from them (not recorded which).

This CDR3 reads CASSGQASLISPLHF. Written as DNA, the CDR3 is TGTGCCAGCAGTGGTCAGGCCTCCCTTATTTCACCCCTCCACTTT. The genes are TRBV6-6 and TRBJ1-6, with no clear D. Trimming removed 5 bases at V and 9 bases at J, with 17 bases between. The CDR3 contains 15 residues. The germline V gene encodes CDR1 MNHNY and CDR2 SVGAGI (reference sequence).